One sample yielded the 2 T cell receptor beta chains listed below, sequenced in a study of CD8+ T cells in alopecia areata. RNA, once extracted, was reverse transcribed into cDNA for use as the sequencing template. Clones were read by immunoSEQ multiplex PCR, and TCRdb kept only the in-frame ones, dropping some. This repertoire shows approximately 210,000 clones, roughly 44% found once; its top ten account for around 2.8%. Specified treatment: oral pan-JAK inhibitor, 5-10 mg twice daily. Sequenced here: CD4+ T cells sorted from blood, sampled at approximately week 36, from a patient treated with tofacitinib. These receptors were obtained from a human donor with alopecia areata.

The chain links TRBV27 to TRBJ1-4, with D uncertain. The V gene's germline CDR1 is MNHEY and CDR2 SMNVEV (reference sequence). This CDR3 has 15 residues. V lost 5 bases and J lost 0, with 10 bases in between. CDR3 in DNA: TGTGCCAGCAGTCGCGGGAGGTCAACTAATGAAAAACTGTTTTTT. Its translation: CASSRGRSTNEKLFF.

This chain links TRBV29-1 with TRBJ2-3; 7 bases match TRBD2. Trimming cost V 7 bases and J 1 base; bases outside gene matches: 8. The CDR3 runs to 14 residues. In germline, CDR1 is SQVTM, CDR2 ANQGSEA. This CDR3 is CSASSGTGTDTQYF. CDR3 nucleotides: TGCAGCGCGTCTAGCGGAACGGGCACAGATACGCAGTATTTT.